Below, one TCR beta chain is given with its context. Its antigen is unknown. PCR involved 60 Vbeta and 13 Jbeta primers. Clones were sequenced by immunoSEQ multiplex PCR, and TCRdb holds only the in-frame ones, with some missing. Of about 240,000 clones detected, just under 80% appear once; the ten largest clones hold under 0.6%. The record originates from a study of cytomegalovirus exposure and HLA in healthy donors. Overall study: The Caucasian-associated ancestry cluster held around 81% of around 380 genotyped donors.

Study-wide findings and caveats: Some TCR beta chains (over 150 of them) were listed as cytomegalovirus-associated. Common viral pathogens (according to a later analysis) appeared linked to several of the most significant clusters. Presence/absence comparisons presumed near-even sequencing depth among donors.

The V end was cut by 7 bases, the J end by 0 bases, with 13 bases between. Germline lookup yields CDR1 LNHDA and CDR2 SQIVND (reference sequence). CDR3 length: 14 amino acids. The sequencing sample was made of PBMCs. The sequence came from a boy between 5 and 17 years old in good health and CMV-seronegative. The chain links TRBV19 to TRBJ2-7, with D unresolved. The CDR3 DNA reads as TGTGCCAGTAAATATGTGAGCTCCTCCTACGAGCAGTACTTC. Protein: CASKYVSSSYEQYF. Combining the CDR3 with reference TRBV19 and TRBJ2-7 gives the whole variable domain DGGITQSPKYLFRKEGQNVTLSCEQNLNHDAMYWYRQDPGQGLRLIYYSQIVNDFQKGDIAEGYSVSREKKESFPLTVTSAQKNPTAFYLCASKYVSSSYEQYFGPGTRLTVT.